The rows below give T cell receptor beta chains drawn from one sample of a study of response to subunit inactivated influenza vaccine. MiXCR was run by TCRdb on the RT-PCR reads, yielding one entry per CDR3 protein. Of hundreds of thousands of distinct CDR3 sequences listed, over 10% are singletons. The sequences come from PBMCs from blood, collected more than 35 days after vaccination. These receptors were taken from a man aged 45 to 65 who received an inactivated influenza vaccine. Both conserved end residues are part of each CDR3. A D gene is named only where the DNA matches it firmly. Expanded clones are given a class, and other clones once, few, many or no size at all.

J | size | D | V | DNA | CDR3
TRBJ2-7 | NA | NA | TRBV21-1 | TGTGCCAGCAGCCAGCGCGGGCAGTACTTC | CASSQRGQYF
TRBJ1-2 | NA | NA | TRBV7-9 | TGTGCCAGCAGCGGAATAGAGATCGACTATGGCTACACCTTC | CASSGIEIDYGYTF
TRBJ2-4 | many | NA | TRBV28 | TGTGCCAGCACCCGTTCAGGGGCGGAAAACATTCAGTACTTC | CASTRSGAENIQYF
TRBJ2-3 | few | TRBD1 | TRBV10-1 | TGCGCCAGCAGTGAGTGGGGGGACAGGGGTAGCACAGATACGCAGTATTTT | CASSEWGDRGSTDTQYF
TRBJ1-5 | few | NA | TRBV12-3/TRBV12-4 | TGTGCCAGCAGTTTAGCGGCCAGCTCCAATCAGCCCCAGCATTTT | CASSLAASSNQPQHF
TRBJ2-3 | NA | NA | TRBV4-3 | TGCGCCAGCAGCCAAGGCCGGACAGTCAGCACAGATACGCAGTATTTT | CASSQGRTVSTDTQYF
TRBJ2-3 | NA | NA | TRBV12-3/TRBV12-4 | TGTGCCAGCAGTTTAAATGGCGGGGTGAGGACAGATACGCAGTATTTT | CASSLNGGVRTDTQYF
TRBJ1-1 | NA | NA | TRBV3-1 | TGTGCCAGCAGCCAAGTAGGAGTAAAAGCTTTCTTT | CASSQVGVKAFF
TRBJ1-1 | many | NA | TRBV15 | TGTGCCACCAGCAGTGCGATTATGAACACTGAAGCTTTCTTT | CATSSAIMNTEAFF
TRBJ2-1 | few | NA | TRBV6-1 | TGTGCCAGCAGTGAAGCCCTATCCATGAGCTCCTACAATGAGCAGTTCTTC | CASSEALSMSSYNEQFF
TRBJ1-6 | many | NA | TRBV12-3/TRBV12-4 | TGTGCCAGCCATCAAGGGTGGAGCTCCTATAATTCACCCCTCCACTTT | CASHQGWSSYNSPLHF
TRBJ2-7 | NA | TRBD1 | TRBV28 | TGTGCCAGCAGTTTAACAGGGGGCGGGCAGTACTTC | CASSLTGGGQYF
TRBJ2-1 | once | NA | TRBV3-1 | TGTGCCAGCAGCCCCGGGATCGGGGTGGACAATGAGCAGTTCTTC | CASSPGIGVDNEQFF
TRBJ2-7 | few | NA | TRBV2 | TGTGCCAGCAGGACGGATGGGGGCTCCTACGAGCAGTACTTC | CASRTDGGSYEQYF
TRBJ2-2 | many | NA | TRBV7-9 | TGTGCCAGCAGCTGGGACACAGAGCTGTTTTTT | CASSWDTELFF
TRBJ2-7 | NA | NA | TRBV28 | TGTGCCAGCAGTTTCAACAGGCCCTACGAGCAGTACTTC | CASSFNRPYEQYF
TRBJ1-3 | few | NA | TRBV14 | TGTGCCAGCAGCCAAGGGTCGTCGTTCGGGAACACCATATATTTT | CASSQGSSFGNTIYF
TRBJ2-1 | few | NA | TRBV20-1 | TGCAGTGCTGTCCACCCCTCTTCGGGGAAGTACAATGAGCAGTTCTTC | CSAVHPSSGKYNEQFF
TRBJ2-1 | few | TRBD2 | TRBV6-2/TRBV6-3 | TGTGCCAGCGAGGTAGCGGGAGCCTACAATGAGCAGTTCTTC | CASEVAGAYNEQFF
TRBJ2-2 | few | TRBD1 | TRBV5-1 | TGCGCCAGCACCGGACAGGGGGCTTCCGGGGAGCTGTTTTTT | CASTGQGASGELFF
TRBJ2-7 | few | TRBD1 | TRBV29-1 | TGCAGCGTTGAACAAAGATTAGGGACAGGGACAGCCTACGAGCAGTACTTC | CSVEQRLGTGTAYEQYF
TRBJ2-7 | NA | NA | TRBV2 | TGTGCCAGCAGTGAAGTGGGGGGCAACGAGCAGTACTTC | CASSEVGGNEQYF
TRBJ2-1 | few | NA | TRBV9 | TGTGCCAGCAGCGTAGCCGGGGACAATGGTGAGCAGTTCTTC | CASSVAGDNGEQFF
TRBJ2-7 | NA | TRBD1 | TRBV20-1 | TGCAGTGCTAGAGACCCAAGGGGACAGAACACCTACGAGCAGTACTTC | CSARDPRGQNTYEQYF
TRBJ2-1 | NA | TRBD2 | TRBV5-1 | TGCGCCAGCAGCTTGGCAAGCGGGGGCGTCTACAATGAGCAGTTCTTC | CASSLASGGVYNEQFF
TRBJ2-1 | NA | TRBD1 | TRBV11-3 | TGTGCCAGCAGCTCGGGGACAGCCGTCCACTTC | CASSSGTAVHF
TRBJ2-1 | many | TRBD2 | TRBV24-1 | TGTGCCACCAGTGATTGGTCGAGCGGGAGAAACAATGAGCAGTTCTTC | CATSDWSSGRNNEQFF
TRBJ2-1 | many | TRBD1 | TRBV24-1 | TGTGCCACCAGTGATTTTGGGACAGGGTCCTACAATGAGCAGTTCTTC | CATSDFGTGSYNEQFF
TRBJ2-7 | NA | NA | TRBV11-2 | TGTGCCAGCAGCCGATCGACAGTCAGCTCCTACGAGCAGTACTTC | CASSRSTVSSYEQYF
TRBJ2-1 | once | NA | TRBV18 | TGTGCCAGCTCACCACAGACCGGTGAGCAGTTCTTC | CASSPQTGEQFF
TRBJ2-1 | NA | TRBD2 | TRBV20-1 | TGCAGTGCTAGAGCAATCAGCGGGAGGGCCCAAAATGAGCAGTTCTTC | CSARAISGRAQNEQFF
TRBJ2-5 | few | TRBD1 | TRBV11-2 | TGTGCCAGCAGCACCCAGGGACAGCAAGAGACCCAGTACTTC | CASSTQGQQETQYF